The 26 T cell receptor beta chains given below trace back to one sample, sequenced in a study of response to subunit inactivated influenza vaccine. TCRdb re-called the RT-PCR reads with MiXCR, one entry per CDR3 protein. The sample has 550,000 to 650,000 distinct CDR3 sequences; roughly 12% are singletons. The sample here was PBMCs from blood, taken on the day of vaccination. The receptors were gathered from a man between 45 and 60 years old who received an inactivated influenza vaccine.

The chain couples TRBV7-9 to TRBJ2-1, with TRBD2 identical over 11 bases. Looked up from germline, CDR1 is SEHNR and CDR2 is FQNEAQ (reference sequence). With 6 bases clipped from V and 10 bases from J, the junction kept 14 bases outside the gene matches. CDR3 length equals 16 residues. In nucleotides, the CDR3 is TGTGCCAGCAGTTCCTTAGCGGGGGGGCTAGGCGGGGAGCAGTTCTTC. The encoded protein is CASSSLAGGLGGEQFF.

This clonotype was counted a few times. V and J are TRBV5-1 and TRBJ2-1, with D unclear. Germline V gene data show CDR1 as SGHRS and CDR2 as YFSETQ. Trimming cost V 7 bases and J 0 bases, with 11 bases left between them. The CDR3 length is 14 residues. This chain's CDR3 is CASRDGSSYNEQFF. Here the CDR3 DNA reads TGCGCCAGCCGAGACGGCAGCTCCTACAATGAGCAGTTCTTC.

This clonotype was seen only a few times. This rearrangement joins TRBV2 to TRBJ1-5; TRBD1 might be the D (5 bases). V was clipped by 4 bases and J by 0 bases, with 19 bases between them. The germline CDR1 and CDR2 sequences are SNHLY and FYNNEI. The CDR3 has 18 residues. Here the CDR3 DNA reads TGTGCCAGCAGTGCCCGGGGCCGCCCCGGGTATAGCAATCAGCCCCAGCATTTT. Its translation: CASSARGRPGYSNQPQHF.

In its sample, this clonotype was seen many times. This chain joins TRBV10-2 and TRBJ2-7; either TRBD1 or TRBD2 may supply D (5 bases each). The CDR3 consists of 14 residues. V lost 2 bases and J lost 6, with 14 bases in between. Germline V CDR1 and CDR2: WSHSY, SAAADI. CDR3 region: CASSEEQGPSEQYF. CDR3 sequence (DNA): TGCGCCAGCAGTGAGGAGCAGGGACCCAGCGAGCAGTACTTC.

The chain joins TRBV28 to TRBJ2-3; D not certain. V was pared by 5 bases and J by 4 bases, with 13 bases between. This CDR3 comprises 14 residues. CDR1 is MDHEN, CDR2 SYDVKM, per germline. This CDR3 is CASSPSRYPDTQYF. The CDR3 DNA follows: TGTGCCAGCAGTCCATCAAGATATCCAGATACGCAGTATTTT.

The chain is built from TRBV10-3 and TRBJ2-3, with D unclear. CDR1 and CDR2 (germline): ENHRY, SYGVKD. V was trimmed by 2 bases and J by 2 bases, leaving 11 bases between them. The CDR3 is 15 amino acids. The DNA of the CDR3 is TGTGCCATCAGTGAGCAGGTTGTCCTCACAGATACGCAGTATTTT. Its protein is CAISEQVVLTDTQYF.

This rearrangement joins TRBV29-1 to TRBJ2-3; the D is unclear. Between the trimmed V and J ends, which lost 4 bases and 2 bases, there was a span of 16 bases. Per germline, CDR1 SQVTM and CDR2 ANQGSEA. The CDR3 length is 15 residues. CDR3 residues: CSVVLMELATDTQYF. Written as DNA, the CDR3 is TGCAGCGTTGTACTAATGGAGTTGGCCACAGATACGCAGTATTTT.

In its sample, this clonotype was seen a few times. The chain recombines TRBV3-1 with TRBJ1-2, with TRBD1 matching over 8 bases. The CDR3 is 14 amino acids. Per germline, CDR1 LGHDT and CDR2 YNNKEL (reference sequence). After removal of 3 bases from V and 5 bases from J, the junction contained 5 bases not matched to a gene. This CDR3 is CASSQLTGEYGYTF. In DNA, the CDR3 is TGTGCCAGCAGCCAGTTGACAGGGGAATATGGCTACACCTTC. Variable domain in full (rest from reference TRBV3-1 and TRBJ1-2): DTAVSQTPKYLVTQMGNDKSIKCEQNLGHDTMYWYKQDSKKFLKIMFSYNNKELIINETVPNRFSPKSPDKAHLNLHINSLELGDSAVYFCASSQLTGEYGYTFGSGTRLTVV.

This clonotype was found a few times. This rearrangement joins TRBV6-2 or TRBV6-3 to TRBJ2-7; 9 bases match TRBD1. This CDR3 spans 15 amino acids. Unmatched junction bases numbered 11, after V lost 5 bases and J lost 6 bases. Germline CDR1 MNHEY, CDR2 SVGEGT. The CDR3 DNA follows: TGTGCCAGCAGTCCCCCGGGACAGGGTCCGGGCGAGCAGTACTTC. As protein: CASSPPGQGPGEQYF.

The chain employs TRBV5-8 and TRBJ2-1, with a possible D match to TRBD1 (5 bases). CDR1 and CDR2 (germline): SGHTS, YDEGEE. The CDR3 loop spans 15 amino acids. Trimming cost V 1 base and J 13 bases, with 21 bases left between them. This CDR3 reads CASSLSLLGAMGQFF. As DNA, the CDR3 is TGTGCCAGCAGCTTGAGTTTATTAGGGGCGATGGGTCAGTTCTTC.

The chain carries TRBV7-2 and TRBJ1-6; unclear D gene. The length of the CDR3 is 14 residues. V lost 0 bases and J 10 bases, leaving 10 bases between the germline ends. Germline-derived CDR1 and CDR2 are SGHTA and FQGNSA. The chain's CDR3 is CASSLAFQESPLHF. As DNA, the CDR3 is TGTGCCAGCAGCTTAGCCTTTCAGGAATCACCCCTCCACTTT.

Comments on this clonotype: A much larger clone differs from this one at a single base, so this may be a read error. V gene TRBV12-3 or TRBV12-4 combines with J gene TRBJ1-1, with 8 bases matching TRBD1. The CDR3 is 15 amino acids. Unmatched junction bases numbered 8, after V lost 3 bases and J lost 5 bases. Written as DNA, the CDR3 is TGTGCCAGCAGTTTTGTGCAGGGGGCGCTGACTGAAGCTTTCTTT. This sequence encodes CASSFVQGALTEAFF.

This clonotype has only a few counts. This rearrangement joins TRBV3-1 to TRBJ2-2; 13 nucleotides agree with TRBD2. The V segment lost 6 bases and the J segment 1 base; nucleotides outside the gene matches: 8. Germline V lookup: CDR1 LGHDT, CDR2 YNNKEL (reference sequence). The CDR3 totals 18 residues. The CDR3, as DNA: TGTGCCAGCAGGCTACTTGGACTAGCGGGAGAGAACACCGGGGAGCTGTTTTTT. As protein: CASRLLGLAGENTGELFF.

The V call is TRBV12-3 or TRBV12-4, the J call TRBJ2-5; D not resolved. The length of the CDR3 is 14 residues. The ends were cut back, 6 bases at V and 4 bases at J, with 15 bases in the middle. This CDR3 is CASSFSGPLETQYF. DNA of the CDR3: TGTGCCAGCAGCTTTTCGGGTCCATTAGAGACCCAGTACTTC.

J is TRBJ2-3 and V is TRBV5-1; D unclear. The CDR3 is made up of 14 amino acids. V was clipped by 4 bases and J by 2 bases, with 11 bases between them. Per the germline V gene, CDR1 is SGHRS and CDR2 is YFSETQ. The CDR3 loop is CASSAGSDTDTQYF. In nucleotides, the CDR3 is TGCGCCAGCAGCGCCGGGTCTGACACAGATACGCAGTATTTT.

The gene calls are TRBV12-3 or TRBV12-4 and TRBJ1-2, with 8 bases that match TRBD1. Trimming removed 0 bases from V and 6 bases from J; junction bases left unmatched: 3. The CDR3 is 14 amino acids. The CDR3 reads CASSLATGGDGYTF. The CDR3 DNA is TGTGCCAGCAGTTTAGCCACAGGGGGTGATGGCTACACCTTC.

This clonotype was seen a few times. The chain is built from TRBV3-1 and TRBJ1-5, with a weak D call TRBD1 (5 bases). From germline, CDR1 is LGHDT and CDR2 YNNKEL (reference sequence). The CDR3 covers 16 residues. Trimming removed 7 bases from V and 4 bases from J, with 20 bases in between. CDR3 sequence reads: CASITELGGGNQPQHF. The CDR3 region has the DNA TGTGCCAGCATAACGGAGCTCGGGGGAGGAAATCAGCCCCAGCATTTT.

V and J are TRBV7-8 and TRBJ2-7; possible D gene TRBD2, 6 bases. The length of the CDR3 is 15 residues. The ends were cut back, 2 bases at V and 6 bases at J, with 17 bases in the middle. Germline V gives CDR1 SGHVS, CDR2 FQNEAQ. The CDR3 region is CASSLTGTPSSEQYF. CDR3 bases: TGTGCCAGCAGCTTAACTGGGACTCCCTCATCCGAGCAGTACTTC.

V is TRBV20-1 and J is TRBJ2-5, with 9 bases aligning to TRBD2. The CDR3 runs to 14 residues. Germline lookup yields CDR1 DFQATT and CDR2 SNEGSKA (reference sequence). The J segment lost 4 bases and the V segment lost 5 bases, leaving 8 bases of the junction unmatched. The CDR3 here is CSAPIAGVGETQYF. As DNA, the CDR3 is TGCAGTGCTCCGATAGCGGGGGTGGGAGAGACCCAGTACTTC.

Here the CDR3 reads CASSQEGVGETQYF. The CDR3 DNA is TGTGCCAGCAGCCAAGAAGGGGTTGGAGAGACCCAGTACTTC. This chain links TRBV4-2 with TRBJ2-5; maybe TRBD1 (5 bases). The CDR3 spans 14 residues. V shed 0 bases and J shed 4 bases, with 9 bases lying between them. Germline assignment: CDR1 LGHNA and CDR2 YNFKEQ.

This clonotype has a handful of counts. The rearrangement joins TRBV12-3 or TRBV12-4 to TRBJ2-1, with D perhaps matching TRBD1 (7 bases). This CDR3 spans 15 amino acids. V shed 6 bases and J shed 8 bases, with 20 bases lying between them. CDR3: CASSLRRGLTDEQFF. For the CDR3, the DNA is TGTGCCAGCAGCCTAAGGAGGGGGCTTACAGATGAGCAGTTCTTC.

This clonotype was seen a handful of times. The chain has TRBV14 and TRBJ2-1; the match to TRBD2 covers 8 bases. Germline loops: CDR1 SGHDN, CDR2 FVKESK. Unmatched junction bases numbered 6, after V lost 2 bases and J lost 3 bases. This CDR3 is built from 16 residues. The CDR3 DNA reads as TGTGCCAGCAGCCAAACCGGGACTAGTAACTACAATGAGCAGTTCTTC. Amino acid sequence: CASSQTGTSNYNEQFF.

The J gene is TRBJ2-7, the V gene TRBV11-2, with TRBD2 matching over 7 bases. Germline lookup yields CDR1 SGHAT and CDR2 FQNNGV. The CDR3 has 18 residues. V was clipped by 0 bases and J by 1 base; unmatched bases: 12. CDR3 sequence: CASSLDSSSGTFSYEQYF. The CDR3 DNA follows: TGTGCCAGCAGCTTAGATTCGTCGAGCGGGACCTTTTCCTACGAGCAGTACTTC.

In the case of this clonotype: One end of the junction varies from germline; a read error may be responsible. CDR3 in amino acids: CASSSDSGGPQF. Written as DNA, the CDR3 is TGTGCCAGCAGCTCGGATAGCGGGGGGCCCCAGTTC. J is TRBJ2-1 and V is TRBV5-5; 10 bases agree with TRBD2. Germline CDR1 and CDR2: SGHKS and YYEKEE (reference sequence). The CDR3 length is 12 residues.

This rearrangement joins TRBV20-1 to TRBJ1-1, with 8 bases aligning to TRBD1. The V gene's germline CDR1 is DFQATT and CDR2 SNEGSKA (reference sequence). This CDR3 spans 12 amino acids. V dropped 6 bases and J dropped 5; count of bases not matched to a gene: 5. The CDR3 sequence is CSAARGQTEAFF. The DNA for the CDR3 is TGCAGTGCCGCCAGGGGGCAAACTGAAGCTTTCTTT.

This clonotype was seen a handful of times. J is TRBJ2-1 and V is TRBV4-2, with D possibly TRBD2 on 5 matching bases. Between the trimmed V and J ends, which lost 0 bases and 3 bases, there was a span of 9 bases. CDR3 length equals 15 residues. Germline CDR1 reads LGHNA; CDR2 reads YNFKEQ. CDR3 residues: CASSQDEGSYNEQFF. CDR3 nucleotide sequence: TGTGCCAGCAGCCAAGATGAGGGCAGCTACAATGAGCAGTTCTTC.